The clone carrying this T cell receptor beta chain was counted a few times. This table comes from immunoSEQ multiplex PCR, and its TCRdb copy is limited to in-frame clones, with some not included. The sample carries about 81,000 clones, roughly 90% recorded once. Looked up from germline, CDR1 is MNHEY and CDR2 is SVGAGI. There are 14 residues in the CDR3. Trimming shortened V by 7 bases and J by 0 bases, and 10 bases separated the two germline ends. This sample is part of a study of T cell responses to AZD1222 COVID-19 vaccine. Sequenced here: peripheral blood, sampled 28 days after the second AZD1222 dose. The source of this sequence is an adult who received the AZD1222 COVID-19 vaccine. The chain combines TRBV6-5 with TRBJ2-1, with D unresolved. CDR3 DNA sequence: TGTGCCAGCACCCGAACAAGCTCCTACAATGAGCAGTTCTTC. This gives the protein CASTRTSSYNEQFF.